The rows below give T cell receptor beta chains drawn from one sample of a study of blood T cell repertoires in COVID-19. Assay used: immunoSEQ multiplex PCR; TCRdb lists only in-frame clones, some missing. The table includes about 81,000 clones, under 90% detected once. Sequences were obtained from peripheral blood. The receptor set was obtained from a woman aged 70-85 years with acute or convalescent COVID-19. The CDR3 runs from the conserved cysteine through the conserved F or W. Each record gives: J gene, D gene, clone size, CDR3 length, V gene, CDR3 protein, CDR3 DNA. A D gene is named only where the DNA matches it firmly. Expanded clones get a size class; other rows say once, few or many, or leave the size out.

>TRBJ2-3|TRBD2|.|15|TRBV2
CASARWGGGTDTQYF
TGTGCCAGTGCCCGTTGGGGCGGGGGTACAGATACGCAGTATTTT
>TRBJ1-1|TRBD1|few|15|TRBV4-1
CASSPSPGGNTEAFF
TGCGCCAGCAGCCCGTCGCCAGGGGGGAACACTGAAGCTTTCTTT
>TRBJ2-2|.|.|15|TRBV4-3
CASSQDRQDTGELFF
TGCGCCAGCAGCCAAGATCGACAGGACACCGGGGAGCTGTTTTTT
>TRBJ2-1|TRBD1|.|15|TRBV7-2
CASSLAGTGAGEQFF
TGTGCCAGCAGCTTAGCAGGGACAGGGGCGGGTGAGCAGTTCTTC
>TRBJ2-1|.|.|13|TRBV29-1
CSVDPGRDNEQFF
TGCAGCGTTGACCCAGGCAGGGACAATGAGCAGTTCTTC
>TRBJ1-6|TRBD1|.|14|TRBV10-3
CAISRDRGNSPLHF
TGTGCCATCAGCCGGGACAGGGGAAATTCACCCCTCCACTTT
>TRBJ2-2|.|.|18|TRBV19
CASSTTVHHQGDTGELFF
TGTGCCAGTAGTACAACAGTACACCACCAAGGGGACACCGGGGAGCTGTTTTTT
>TRBJ1-1|.|.|14|TRBV21-1
CASTSSREGTEAFF
TGTGCCAGCACCTCATCCAGGGAGGGCACTGAAGCTTTCTTT
>TRBJ2-3|TRBD1|.|17|TRBV7-8
CASSLAGFGTGTDTQYF
TGTGCCAGCAGCTTAGCAGGATTCGGGACAGGGACAGATACGCAGTATTTT
>TRBJ2-1|TRBD2|.|16|TRBV11-2
CASSLTGLAGGNEQFF
TGTGCCAGCAGCTTGACTGGACTAGCGGGGGGCAATGAGCAGTTCTTC
>TRBJ1-2|.|.|18|TRBV19
CASKDGGQGVESLYGYTF
TGTGCCAGTAAAGACGGGGGTCAGGGAGTAGAATCGCTGTATGGCTACACCTTC
>TRBJ1-2|TRBD1|.|14|TRBV4-3
CASSQAGGRVAYTF
TGCGCCAGCAGCCAAGCAGGGGGGCGCGTAGCCTACACCTTC
>TRBJ1-2|TRBD1|.|15|TRBV6-2/TRBV6-3
CASSYIQGSSYGYTF
TGTGCCAGCAGTTATATACAGGGGTCGAGCTATGGCTACACCTTC
>TRBJ2-3|TRBD2|.|14|TRBV27
CASSPGLAGDTQYF
TGTGCCAGCAGTCCGGGACTAGCGGGGGATACGCAGTATTTT
>TRBJ2-3|.|.|17|TRBV5-1
CASSLDPSGSNTDTQYF
TGCGCCAGCAGCTTGGACCCCTCAGGGTCAAACACAGATACGCAGTATTTT
>TRBJ1-3|TRBD1|.|14|TRBV27
CASSPGTVGNTIYF
TGTGCCAGCAGTCCGGGGACAGTAGGAAACACCATATATTTT
>TRBJ2-2|.|.|14|TRBV6-2/TRBV6-3
CASSYALETGELFF
TGTGCCAGCAGTTACGCCTTAGAAACCGGGGAGCTGTTTTTT
>TRBJ2-3|TRBD2|.|18|TRBV6-2/TRBV6-3
CASSYSFGEGRVSDTQYF
TGTGCCAGCAGTTACTCGTTCGGGGAGGGCAGGGTTTCAGATACGCAGTATTTT
>TRBJ1-1|.|.|17|TRBV4-3
CASSQDRDRGLNTEAFF
TGCGCCAGCAGCCAAGATAGGGATAGGGGCCTGAACACTGAAGCTTTCTTT
>TRBJ1-4|.|.|13|TRBV5-1
CASRPYRDEKLFF
TGCGCCAGCAGACCATACCGGGATGAAAAACTGTTTTTT
>TRBJ2-3|TRBD1|.|14|TRBV2
CASSLGQGGDTQYF
TGTGCCAGCAGTCTGGGACAGGGGGGAGATACGCAGTATTTT
>TRBJ2-5|TRBD2|.|15|TRBV7-9
CASSGSGGGEETQYF
TGTGCCAGCAGCGGTAGCGGGGGGGGCGAAGAGACCCAGTACTTC
>TRBJ2-3|TRBD2|.|16|TRBV14
CASSQFYSGGADTQYF
TGTGCCAGCAGCCAGTTTTATAGCGGGGGTGCAGATACGCAGTATTTT
>TRBJ2-5|.|.|13|TRBV20-1
CSASRDTQETQYF
TGCAGTGCTAGTAGGGACACCCAAGAGACCCAGTACTTC
>TRBJ1-5|.|.|16|TRBV7-5
CARSFWDRSSNQPQHF
TGTGCCAGAAGCTTTTGGGACAGGAGTAGCAATCAGCCCCAGCATTTT
>TRBJ1-1|.|.|15|TRBV18
CASSPSQVPNTEAFF
TGTGCCAGCTCACCATCACAGGTTCCGAACACTGAAGCTTTCTTT
>TRBJ2-1|TRBD1|.|15|TRBV5-6
CASSSGQGWWNEQFF
TGTGCCAGCAGCTCTGGACAGGGGTGGTGGAATGAGCAGTTCTTC
>TRBJ2-1|.|.|14|TRBV19
CASSRAGVMNEQFF
TGTGCCAGTAGTCGGGCAGGGGTAATGAATGAGCAGTTCTTC
>TRBJ1-2|.|few|18|TRBV15
CATSREFPSPWATEGYTF
TGTGCCACCAGCAGAGAGTTCCCCAGCCCCTGGGCGACAGAGGGCTACACCTTC
>TRBJ2-1|.|.|16|TRBV27
CASSSFRDAGLNEQFF
TGTGCCAGCAGTTCTTTTCGAGACGCAGGTCTCAATGAGCAGTTCTTC
>TRBJ1-5|.|.|16|TRBV28
CASSLLRTAFNQPQHF
TGTGCCAGCAGTTTACTCCGTACAGCCTTCAATCAGCCCCAGCATTTT
>TRBJ2-3|TRBD2|.|20|TRBV6-2/TRBV6-3
CASSSREGRGGTSGVDTQYF
TGTGCCAGCAGTTCGCGAGAGGGCAGGGGGGGCACTAGCGGGGTAGATACGCAGTATTTT
>TRBJ2-1|TRBD2|.|16|TRBV29-1
CSVGGTSGDPYNEQFF
TGCAGCGTTGGCGGGACTAGCGGGGATCCCTACAATGAGCAGTTCTTC